This T cell receptor (beta chain) was profiled in a study of pediatric ulcerative colitis. The rectum was sampled with one to two pinch biopsies at colonoscopy. Generated by immunoSEQ multiplex PCR, the TCRdb table keeps only in-frame clones and is missing some. Found here are about 36,000 clones, about three quarters of them singletons; the top ten hold approximately 0.74%. Germline values: CDR1 SGDLS, CDR2 YYNGEE. Losses at the gene ends were 0 bases for V and 6 bases for J; bases not matched to a gene: 5. The CDR3 has 15 residues. This chain connects TRBV9 to TRBJ2-7, with 11 bases identical to TRBD2. This TCR derives from a boy aged 5-17 years with moderate ulcerative colitis. Material: gut tissue. The CDR3 loop is CASSVEGLAGGEQYF. As DNA, the CDR3 is TGTGCCAGCAGCGTAGAAGGTCTAGCGGGAGGCGAGCAGTACTTC.